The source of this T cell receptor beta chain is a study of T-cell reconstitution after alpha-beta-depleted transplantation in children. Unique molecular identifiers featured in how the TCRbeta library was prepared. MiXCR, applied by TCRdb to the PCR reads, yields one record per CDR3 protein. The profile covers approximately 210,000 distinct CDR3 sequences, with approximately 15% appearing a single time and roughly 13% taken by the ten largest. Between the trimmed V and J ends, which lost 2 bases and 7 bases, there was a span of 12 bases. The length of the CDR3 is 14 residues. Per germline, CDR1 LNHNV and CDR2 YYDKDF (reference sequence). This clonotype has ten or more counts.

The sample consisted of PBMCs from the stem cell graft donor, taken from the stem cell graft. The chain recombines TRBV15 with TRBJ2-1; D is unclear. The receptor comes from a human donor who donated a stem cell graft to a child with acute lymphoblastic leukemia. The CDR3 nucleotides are TGTGCCACCAGCAGATATGGACGCCTTAATGAGCAGTTCTTC. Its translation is CATSRYGRLNEQFF. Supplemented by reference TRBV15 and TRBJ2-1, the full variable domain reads DAMVIQNPRYQVTQFGKPVTLSCSQTLNHNVMYWYQQKSSQAPKLLFHYYDKDFNNEADTPDNFQSRRPNTSFCFLDIRSPGLGDTAMYLCATSRYGRLNEQFFGPGTRLTVL.